Listed below are T cell receptor beta chains from one sample, sequenced in a study of CD8+ T cells in alopecia areata. The data were produced by immunoSEQ multiplex PCR, yet TCRdb's version contains in-frame clones alone and is incomplete. The data show tens of thousands of clones, around 67% seen once. The sample consisted of CD4+ Tregs sorted from blood. These receptors were obtained from a human donor with alopecia areata. CDR3s include the opening cysteine and the closing phenylalanine or tryptophan. D genes are given only for firm matches.

V: TRBV5-1; J: TRBJ2-7; D: -; CDR3: CASSSERGNEQYF
V: TRBV29-1; J: TRBJ1-1; D: -; CDR3: CSVAVVNTEAFF
V: TRBV2; J: TRBJ2-7; D: TRBD2; CDR3: CASSGGLAGGGRYEQYF
V: TRBV7-2; J: TRBJ2-3; D: TRBD2; CDR3: CASSTGLAGPTDTQYF
V: TRBV29-1; J: TRBJ2-7; D: TRBD1; CDR3: CSVESGQGFDEQYF
V: TRBV30; J: TRBJ1-5; D: TRBD1; CDR3: CAWSSGTGPHQPQHF
V: TRBV10-1; J: TRBJ2-1; D: TRBD2; CDR3: CASSASGGGYNEQFF
V: TRBV2; J: TRBJ1-5; D: -; CDR3: CASSFGDPKLNQPQHF
V: TRBV11-2; J: TRBJ2-6; D: -; CDR3: CASSRGGANVLTF
V: TRBV28; J: TRBJ2-4; D: -; CDR3: CASSPKRQAAWDKNIQYF
V: TRBV28; J: TRBJ2-7; D: TRBD2; CDR3: CASSLGGSGAQAYVEQYF
V: TRBV14; J: TRBJ2-7; D: TRBD1; CDR3: CASSQGPHRQGMYF
V: TRBV4-3; J: TRBJ2-2; D: -; CDR3: CASSQDTVTGELFF
V: TRBV6-1; J: TRBJ1-2; D: -; CDR3: CASSALQINYGYTF
V: TRBV28; J: TRBJ1-4; D: -; CDR3: CATSFPYPEKLFF
V: TRBV5-1; J: TRBJ1-1; D: -; CDR3: CASSTYNTNTEAFF
V: TRBV14; J: TRBJ2-3; D: -; CDR3: CASSQDRRWGVYTQYF
V: TRBV19; J: TRBJ2-2; D: -; CDR3: CASSADQRAGELFF
V: TRBV19; J: TRBJ2-7; D: -; CDR3: CASSDSAGDEQYF
V: TRBV7-3; J: TRBJ2-5; D: TRBD1; CDR3: CASSSGQGRMETQYF
V: TRBV18; J: TRBJ2-2; D: -; CDR3: CASSRMAARAGELFF
V: TRBV27; J: TRBJ2-7; D: TRBD2; CDR3: CASSRGTSGTPYEQYF
V: TRBV29-1; J: TRBJ1-1; D: -; CDR3: CSVLSAQNAEAFF
V: TRBV29-1; J: TRBJ1-1; D: -; CDR3: CSVRVNTEAFF
V: TRBV19; J: TRBJ2-3; D: -; CDR3: CASTDLSTDTQYF
V: TRBV28; J: TRBJ2-4; D: -; CDR3: CASQTNLAKNIQYF
V: TRBV2; J: TRBJ1-4; D: -; CDR3: CASNLGPEKLFF
V: TRBV28; J: TRBJ2-1; D: -; CDR3: CASSPLGGVNEQFF
V: TRBV5-1; J: TRBJ1-5; D: -; CDR3: CASSLGVSVDEPQHF
V: TRBV29-1; J: TRBJ2-7; D: -; CDR3: CSVEGSRVPYEQYF
V: TRBV6-6; J: TRBJ1-6; D: -; CDR3: CASSLGRDSPLHF
V: TRBV7-2; J: TRBJ2-2; D: TRBD2; CDR3: CASSLVAGRSGELFF
V: TRBV6-1; J: TRBJ2-1; D: -; CDR3: CASTPTAYNEQFF
V: TRBV28; J: TRBJ2-1; D: TRBD2; CDR3: CASSPPWGRREAGGVYNEQFF
V: TRBV28; J: TRBJ1-1; D: -; CDR3: CASSLGYTEAFF
V: TRBV2; J: TRBJ2-5; D: -; CDR3: CASRAGSETQYF
V: TRBV4-2; J: TRBJ1-2; D: TRBD1; CDR3: CASSPGQGSVYGYTF
V: TRBV7-9; J: TRBJ2-2; D: TRBD1; CDR3: CASSSTGENTGELFF
V: TRBV7-2; J: TRBJ1-5; D: -; CDR3: CASSLMVGQPQHF
V: TRBV29-1; J: TRBJ1-2; D: TRBD1; CDR3: CSVGQGTRVYGYTF
V: TRBV2; J: TRBJ1-5; D: -; CDR3: CASRMGHGNQPQHF
V: TRBV6-5; J: TRBJ2-5; D: -; CDR3: CASRSGTVAQYF
V: TRBV5-1; J: TRBJ2-2; D: TRBD2; CDR3: CASSSGLAGAGGELFF
V: TRBV29-1; J: TRBJ2-3; D: TRBD2; CDR3: CSVWGGLAGSTDTQYF
V: TRBV7-9; J: TRBJ2-1; D: TRBD2; CDR3: CASSARSRTSPSYNEQFF
V: TRBV7-2; J: TRBJ2-7; D: -; CDR3: CASSTFAANEQYF
V: TRBV28; J: TRBJ2-6; D: -; CDR3: CASSSSGTGANVLTF
V: TRBV18; J: TRBJ1-1; D: -; CDR3: CASSPGSAEAFF
V: TRBV30; J: TRBJ2-5; D: TRBD2; CDR3: CAWSVSLAGGETQYF
V: TRBV7-8; J: TRBJ2-1; D: TRBD2; CDR3: CASSRGTSGGVGEQFF
V: TRBV7-8; J: TRBJ1-1; D: -; CDR3: CASSLGGDTEAFF
V: TRBV7-9; J: TRBJ2-1; D: TRBD1; CDR3: CASSLPDRVEFF